These 2 T cell receptor beta chains originate from one sample sequenced in a study of Ad26.COV2.S vaccination and SARS-CoV-2 variants. Sequenced by immunoSEQ multiplex PCR; TCRdb stores in-frame clones only, minus some. The repertoire holds 300,000 to 400,000 clones, with around four fifths as singletons. Treatment in this sample: over 15 received Ad26.COV2.S at low or high dose, single or two shots; a few received placebo; per-sample allocation not given. Sampling took place 63 days after the first vaccine or placebo injection. Specimen: peripheral blood, collected in a trial of Ad26.COV2.S vaccine versus placebo. Receptors were obtained from a person between 18 and 59 years old who received the Ad26.COV2.S COVID-19 vaccine or a placebo.

The rearrangement joins TRBV6-1 to TRBJ2-7; 7 bases line up with TRBD1. Germline loops: CDR1 MNHNS, CDR2 SASEGT. V lost 2 bases, J lost 4 bases, and 5 bases stayed unmatched. This CDR3 has 14 residues. CDR3 amino acids: CASSEQTGAYEQYF. The CDR3 nucleotides read TGTGCCAGCAGTGAACAAACAGGGGCATACGAGCAGTACTTC.

This clone was detected once. CDR3 loop: CASSLRQGVPSQETQYF. CDR3 coding DNA: TGCGCCAGCAGCTTGAGACAGGGTGTCCCTTCTCAAGAGACCCAGTACTTC. The chain joins TRBV5-1 to TRBJ2-5, with 7 bases fitting TRBD1. Germline values: CDR1 SGHRS, CDR2 YFSETQ. The CDR3 is 17 residues long. The J segment lost 2 bases and the V segment lost 1 base, leaving 11 bases of the junction unmatched.